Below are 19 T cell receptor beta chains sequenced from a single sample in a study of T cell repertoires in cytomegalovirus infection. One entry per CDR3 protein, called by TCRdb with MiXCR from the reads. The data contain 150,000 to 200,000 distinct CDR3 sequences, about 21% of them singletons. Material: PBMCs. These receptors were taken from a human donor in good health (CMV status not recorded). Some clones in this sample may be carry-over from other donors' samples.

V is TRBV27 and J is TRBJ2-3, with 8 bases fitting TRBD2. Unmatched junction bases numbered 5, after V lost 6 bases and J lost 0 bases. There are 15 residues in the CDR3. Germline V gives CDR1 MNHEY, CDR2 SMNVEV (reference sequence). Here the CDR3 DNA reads TGTGCCAGCAGACCCGGGAGGGCTAGCACAGATACGCAGTATTTT. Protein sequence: CASRPGRASTDTQYF.

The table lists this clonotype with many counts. For the CDR3, the DNA is TGTGCCAGCAGCCCCAGTGGGTCTGGAAACACCATATATTTT. This gives the protein CASSPSGSGNTIYF. The V call is TRBV7-8, the J call TRBJ1-3; D call uncertain. This CDR3 has 14 residues. The germline CDR1 and CDR2 sequences are SGHVS and FQNEAQ. V lost 5 bases and J lost 1, with 9 bases in between.

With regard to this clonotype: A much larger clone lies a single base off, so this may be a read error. The CDR3 is CDSSPPEDEQFF. In DNA, the CDR3 is TGTGACAGCAGCCCCCCAGAGGATGAGCAGTTCTTC. The chain has TRBV7-2 and TRBJ2-1; D not certain. CDR3 length: 12 residues. Germline loops: CDR1 SGHTA, CDR2 FQGNSA. Filled out from reference TRBV7-2 and TRBJ2-1, the complete variable domain reads GAGVSQSPSNKVTEKGKDVELRCDPISGHTALYWYRQSLGQGLEFLIYFQGNSAPDKSGLPSDRFSAERTGGSVSTLTIQRTQQEDSAVYLCDSSPPEDEQFFGPGTRLTVL.

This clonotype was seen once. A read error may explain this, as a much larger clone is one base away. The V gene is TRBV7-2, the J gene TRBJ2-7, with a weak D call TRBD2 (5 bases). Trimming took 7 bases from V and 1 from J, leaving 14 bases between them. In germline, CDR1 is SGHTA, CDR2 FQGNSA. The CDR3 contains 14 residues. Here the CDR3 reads CASTFLTGSYEQYF. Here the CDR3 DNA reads TGTGCCAGCACCTTTCTGACGGGATCCTACGAGCAGTACTTC.

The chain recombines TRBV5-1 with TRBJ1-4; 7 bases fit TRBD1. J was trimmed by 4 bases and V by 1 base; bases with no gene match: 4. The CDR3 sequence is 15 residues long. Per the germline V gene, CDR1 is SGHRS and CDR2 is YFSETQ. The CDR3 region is CASSLRSGGNEKLFF. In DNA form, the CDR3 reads TGCGCCAGCAGCTTGAGGTCAGGGGGTAATGAAAAACTGTTTTTT.

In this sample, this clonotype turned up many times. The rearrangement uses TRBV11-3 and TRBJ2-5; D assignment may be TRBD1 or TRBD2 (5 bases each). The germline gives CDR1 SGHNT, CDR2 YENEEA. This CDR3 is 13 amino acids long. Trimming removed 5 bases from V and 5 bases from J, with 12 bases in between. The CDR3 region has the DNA TGTGCCAGCAGCCCCGGGGCGCGGGAGACCCAGTACTTC. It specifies CASSPGARETQYF.

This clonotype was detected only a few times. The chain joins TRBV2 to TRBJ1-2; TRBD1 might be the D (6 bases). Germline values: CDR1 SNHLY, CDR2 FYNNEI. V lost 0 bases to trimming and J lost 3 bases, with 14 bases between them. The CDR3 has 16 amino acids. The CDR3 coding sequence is TGTGCCAGCAGTGAAGCGCTCGGGGGGGCTTACTATGGCTACACCTTC. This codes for CASSEALGGAYYGYTF.

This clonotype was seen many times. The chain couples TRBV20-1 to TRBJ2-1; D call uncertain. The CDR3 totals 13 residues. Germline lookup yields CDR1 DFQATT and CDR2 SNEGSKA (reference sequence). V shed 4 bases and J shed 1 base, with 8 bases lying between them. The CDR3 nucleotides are TGCAGTGCTACTACGGAGTCCTACAATGAGCAGTTCTTC. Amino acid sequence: CSATTESYNEQFF.

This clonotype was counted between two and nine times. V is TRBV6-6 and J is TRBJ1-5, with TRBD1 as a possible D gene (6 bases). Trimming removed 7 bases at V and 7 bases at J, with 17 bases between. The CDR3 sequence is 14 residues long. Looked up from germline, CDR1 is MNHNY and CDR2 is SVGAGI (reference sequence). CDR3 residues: CASNIGQQAQPQHF. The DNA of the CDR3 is TGTGCCAGCAACATCGGACAGCAGGCGCAGCCCCAGCATTTT.

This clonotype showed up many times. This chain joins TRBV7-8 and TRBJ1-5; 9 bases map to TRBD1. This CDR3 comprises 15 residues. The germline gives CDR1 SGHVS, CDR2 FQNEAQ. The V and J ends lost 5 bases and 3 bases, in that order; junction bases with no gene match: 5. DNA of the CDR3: TGTGCCAGCAGCAGACAGGGGGGTAACAATCAGCCCCAGCATTTT. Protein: CASSRQGGNNQPQHF.

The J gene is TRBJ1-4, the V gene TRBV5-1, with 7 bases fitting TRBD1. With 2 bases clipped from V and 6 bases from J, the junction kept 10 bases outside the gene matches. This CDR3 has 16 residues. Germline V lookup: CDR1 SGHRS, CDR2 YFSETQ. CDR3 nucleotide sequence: TGCGCCAGCAGCTTAGGACAGGCTTACGGGTATGAAAAACTGTTTTTT. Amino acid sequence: CASSLGQAYGYEKLFF.

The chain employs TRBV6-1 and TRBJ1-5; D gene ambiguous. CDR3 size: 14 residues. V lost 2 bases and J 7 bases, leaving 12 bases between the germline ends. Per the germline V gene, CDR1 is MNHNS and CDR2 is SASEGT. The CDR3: CASSEKVRRQPQHF. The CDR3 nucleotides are TGTGCCAGCAGTGAAAAGGTCAGACGGCAGCCCCAGCATTTT.

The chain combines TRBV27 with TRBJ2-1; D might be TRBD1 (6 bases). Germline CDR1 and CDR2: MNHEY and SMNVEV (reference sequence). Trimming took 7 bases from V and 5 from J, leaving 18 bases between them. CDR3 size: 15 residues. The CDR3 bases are TGTGCCAGCAACTTAGGGGGACAATTCCACAATGAGCAGTTCTTC. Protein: CASNLGGQFHNEQFF.

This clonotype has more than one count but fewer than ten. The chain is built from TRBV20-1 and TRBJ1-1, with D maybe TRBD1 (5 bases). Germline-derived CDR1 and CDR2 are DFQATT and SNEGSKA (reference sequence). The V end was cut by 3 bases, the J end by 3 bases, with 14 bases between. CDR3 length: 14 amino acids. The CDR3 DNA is TGCAGTGCTAGTAAGGACACTTACCACACTGAAGCTTTCTTT. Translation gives CSASKDTYHTEAFF.

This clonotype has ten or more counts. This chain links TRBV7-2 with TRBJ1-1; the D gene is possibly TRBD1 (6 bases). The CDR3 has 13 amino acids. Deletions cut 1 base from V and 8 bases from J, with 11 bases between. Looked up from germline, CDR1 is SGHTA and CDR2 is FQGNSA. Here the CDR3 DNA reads TGTGCCAGCAGCTTAGGTCGCCAGGGGGAAGCTTTCTTT. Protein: CASSLGRQGEAFF.

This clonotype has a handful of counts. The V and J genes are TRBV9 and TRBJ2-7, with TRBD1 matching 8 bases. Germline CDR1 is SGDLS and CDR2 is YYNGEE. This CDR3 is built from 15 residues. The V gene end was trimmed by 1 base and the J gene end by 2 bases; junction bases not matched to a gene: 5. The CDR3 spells CASSVSRTGTYEQYF. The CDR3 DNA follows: TGTGCCAGCAGCGTATCCAGGACAGGGACCTACGAGCAGTACTTC.

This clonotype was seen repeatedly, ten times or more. Here the CDR3 DNA reads TGTGCCATCAGTGAGACCGCCTGGGAGGGCACCGGGGCCAACGTCCTGACTTTC. Amino acids: CAISETAWEGTGANVLTF. J is TRBJ2-6 and V is TRBV10-3; 7 bases fit TRBD2. V gave up 2 bases and J gave up 4 bases; unmatched junction bases: 11. CDR1 ENHRY and CDR2 SYGVKD come from the germline V gene. The CDR3 is 18 residues long.

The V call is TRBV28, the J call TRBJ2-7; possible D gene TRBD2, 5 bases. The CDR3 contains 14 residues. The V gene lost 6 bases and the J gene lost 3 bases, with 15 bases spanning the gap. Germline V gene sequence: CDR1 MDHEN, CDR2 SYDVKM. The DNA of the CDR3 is TGTGCCAGCAGACTAGGCGCCTCCAACTACGAGCAGTACTTC. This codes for CASRLGASNYEQYF. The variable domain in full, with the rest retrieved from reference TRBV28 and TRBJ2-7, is DVKVTQSSRYLVKRTGEKVFLECVQDMDHENMFWYRQDPGLGLRLIYFSYDVKMKEKGDIPEGYSVSREKKERFSLILESASTNQTSMYLCASRLGASNYEQYFGPGTRLTVT.

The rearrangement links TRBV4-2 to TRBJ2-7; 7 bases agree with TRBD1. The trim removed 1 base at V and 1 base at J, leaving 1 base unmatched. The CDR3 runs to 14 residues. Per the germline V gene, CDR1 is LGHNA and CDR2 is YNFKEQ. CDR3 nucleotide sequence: TGTGCCAGCAGCCAAGGGGGACAGTCCTACGAGCAGTACTTC. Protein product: CASSQGGQSYEQYF.